A selection of T cell receptor beta chains follows, all from one sample in a study of a mutant IDH1 vaccine in newly diagnosed glioma. Antigens of these TCRs are unknown. This table comes from immunoSEQ multiplex PCR, and its TCRdb copy is limited to in-frame clones, with some not included. In the table there are approximately 30,000 clones, about four fifths of which are singletons. This sample comprised PBMCs, obtained from a glioma patient whose treatment included an IDH1 peptide vaccine. The receptor source for this set is a woman in her 30s with glioma. CDR3s include the opening cysteine and the closing phenylalanine or tryptophan. Each record gives: V gene, J gene, CDR3 protein.

TRBV5-4	TRBJ1-2	CASSFDRPWGYTF
TRBV4-3	TRBJ2-3	CASSQERGLAGTDTQYF
TRBV6-1	TRBJ1-1	CASRDTNRDTEAFF
TRBV2	TRBJ2-5	CASSEVAGQETQYF
TRBV5-6	TRBJ2-7	CASSLGYGYEQYF
TRBV6-6	TRBJ2-1	CASSRTSGGEQFF
TRBV5-1	TRBJ2-2	CASSSDRAVGGELFF
TRBV2	TRBJ1-2	CASSENRLYGYTF
TRBV4-1	TRBJ2-1	CASSQMDLGWSNEQFF
TRBV7-2	TRBJ2-2	CASSLPLLRQAFF
TRBV5-6	TRBJ2-3	CASSPTSNPDTQYF
TRBV27	TRBJ2-7	CASSLSGFFYEQYF
TRBV6-1	TRBJ1-4	CASKGQGATNEKLFF
TRBV5-4	TRBJ2-1	CASSPARGDEQFF
TRBV5-6	TRBJ1-6	CASSSPSRRNSPLHF
TRBV4-2	TRBJ1-3	CASSQDGAGAGNTIYF
TRBV2	TRBJ2-2	CASSETSGGTGELFF
TRBV6-6	TRBJ2-3	CASNGQGRTDTQYF
TRBV29-1	TRBJ2-7	CSVEDRAAYEQYF
TRBV2	TRBJ2-5	CASSSRGGTQYF
TRBV5-6	TRBJ2-7	CASSLELAGGPAYYEQYF
TRBV9	TRBJ2-7	CASSVGVQGYEQYF
TRBV7-2	TRBJ2-7	CASSLAAGVAYEQYF
TRBV5-1	TRBJ1-1	CASGTGDTEAFF
TRBV27	TRBJ2-7	CASSSGTSGSYEQYF
TRBV10-1	TRBJ1-2	CASSRTGVPPSGYTF
TRBV5-1	TRBJ2-7	CASRQRQGSSYEQYF
TRBV13	TRBJ2-7	CASGSSGEYYEQYF